This TCR beta chain was sequenced for a study of blood T cell repertoires in COVID-19. Looking at the study overall: Collection of acute and convalescent COVID-19 samples took place in the United States, Italy and Spain. The analysed material was cDNA or gDNA that came from T cells, B-cell-depleted T cells, or PBMCs.

This CDR3 comprises 15 residues. Germline CDR1 and CDR2: MNHEY and SMNVEV (reference sequence). Trimming took 5 bases from V and 3 from J, leaving 16 bases between them. Original processing methods: Estimation of nucleated cell counts was performed using reference gene primer amplification. Assay: immunoSEQ multiplex PCR; the TCRdb copy retains only in-frame clones and omits some. That table supplies the V and J calls and clone size; D and trimming were determined from the DNA. The repertoire has approximately 60,000 clones, 65% to 80% of them found once; the top ten carry roughly 5%. This rearrangement joins TRBV27 to TRBJ1-1; D is unclear. Material: peripheral blood. The receptor was isolated from a human donor in a cohort sampled during active COVID-19. CDR3 coding DNA: TGTGCCAGCAGTAAAGAACCGAACATGTACACTGAAGCTTTCTTT. Translation: CASSKEPNMYTEAFF.